This TCR beta chain was obtained from a study of cytomegalovirus exposure and HLA in healthy donors. The repertoire was sequenced with immunoSEQ multiplex PCR; TCRdb's copy has only in-frame clones and lacks some. The data hold 100,000 to 150,000 clones, with roughly 89% observed a single time. Germline V gene lookup returns CDR1 MNHEY and CDR2 SMNVEV (reference sequence). Unmatched junction bases numbered 2, after V lost 0 bases and J lost 8 bases. The CDR3 consists of 14 residues. The receptor was derived from a woman aged 18-30 years in good health and CMV-seronegative. This chain joins TRBV27 and TRBJ2-1, with 9 bases lining up with TRBD2. Sequencing used PBMCs. The CDR3 loop is CASSLSRGGYEQFF. CDR3 nucleotides: TGTGCCAGCAGTTTATCGCGGGGGGGGTATGAGCAGTTCTTC.